This TCR beta chain appears in the sequencing data of a study of beta chain features in type 1 diabetes. Study-level findings and limits: The naive, central memory and Treg TCRB repertoires showed an apparent similarity that was greater among patients than among healthy donors.

Germline CDR1 is MNHEY and CDR2 is SVGAGI. The CDR3 is 15 residues long. V was trimmed by 5 bases and J by 8 bases, leaving 19 bases between them. In this sample, this clone turned up a few times. No antigen is known for it. Of the isolated RNA, all was reverse transcribed, and so the sequenced material was expressed TCRB transcripts. The data were produced by immunoSEQ multiplex PCR, yet TCRdb's version contains in-frame clones alone and is incomplete. The sample has hundreds of thousands of clones, around 30% seen once. This TCR derives from a man aged 18 to 35 in good health. This chain joins TRBV6-5 and TRBJ1-3, with D perhaps TRBD1 (5 bases). Sequencing was done on a sample of naive CD4+ T cells from blood. The CDR3 DNA sequence: TGTGCCAGCAGTACTGGGAGGCTACGGGGCCACACCATATATTTT. It specifies CASSTGRLRGHTIYF.